This section outlines one TCR beta chain sequence together with its context. Germline lookup yields CDR1 DFQATT and CDR2 SNEGSKA (reference sequence). V dropped 0 bases and J dropped 5; count of bases not matched to a gene: 4. The CDR3 totals 15 residues. One entry per CDR3 protein results from TCRdb running MiXCR on the 5' RACE reads. The sample yields 500,000 to 650,000 distinct CDR3 sequences, less than 15% seen once. The sample comes from a study of T cells after yellow fever vaccination. This sequence originates from a man aged 30 to 45 who received the YFV17D yellow fever vaccine. The sequencing here drew on PBMCs, taken on the day of the yellow fever booster vaccination. The V gene is TRBV20-1, the J gene TRBJ2-5, with 12 bases that match TRBD2. As DNA, the CDR3 is TGCAGTGCTAGAGAAGGGGGACTAGCGGGCGAGACCCAGTACTTC. Its translation is CSAREGGLAGETQYF.